These 6 T cell receptor beta chains originate from one sample sequenced in a study of identical twins. A single record per CDR3 protein comes from TCRdb applying MiXCR to the 5' RACE reads. The sample shows approximately 600,000 distinct CDR3 sequences, more than 9% of them seen only once. These data were also filed under a second study, of yellow fever vaccine responses in identical twins.

The specimen was PBMCs. The receptors come from a woman aged 18-30 years in good health.

This chain connects TRBV12-3 or TRBV12-4 to TRBJ1-5; TRBD1 matches at 7 bases. V was clipped by 4 bases and J by 10 bases; unmatched bases: 10. The CDR3 covers 14 residues. The chain's CDR3 is CASSSLQGPQPQHF. The CDR3, as DNA: TGTGCCAGCAGTTCCCTACAGGGGCCGCAACCCCAGCATTTT.

This clonotype appeared a few times. J is TRBJ2-1 and V is TRBV20-1; the match to TRBD2 covers 12 bases. The CDR3 runs to 17 residues. J lost 2 bases, V lost 3 bases, and 8 bases had no gene match. Germline CDR1 and CDR2: DFQATT and SNEGSKA (reference sequence). The CDR3 bases are TGCAGTGCTAGTCGGTCTAGCGGGAGGGCCGCCTACAATGAGCAGTTCTTC. Translating gives CSASRSSGRAAYNEQFF.

CDR3 sequence (DNA): TGTGCCAGCAGCCAGGAGAGACTAGCGGGCTTACAAGAGACCCAGTACTTC. Residues: CASSQERLAGLQETQYF. The chain has TRBV14 and TRBJ2-5, with 10 bases identical to TRBD2. The trim removed 3 bases at V and 2 bases at J, leaving 9 bases unmatched. Germline values: CDR1 SGHDN, CDR2 FVKESK. The CDR3 has 17 residues.

This clonotype was detected ten times or more. The V and J genes are TRBV5-5 and TRBJ2-1, with a possible D match to TRBD2 (6 bases). The CDR3 spans 16 residues. The germline V gene has CDR1 SGHKS and CDR2 YYEKEE (reference sequence). Between the trimmed V and J ends, which lost 4 bases and 7 bases, there was a span of 21 bases. CDR3 nucleotides: TGTGCCAGCAGCCATACAGCGGGTTCAACGGGGAATGAGCAGTTCTTC. Protein product: CASSHTAGSTGNEQFF.

CDR3 in amino acids: CASSQWTSGIVEQYF. DNA for the CDR3: TGCGCCAGCAGCCAATGGACTAGCGGGATAGTCGAGCAGTACTTC. J is TRBJ2-7 and V is TRBV4-3, with 12 bases aligning to TRBD2. The CDR3 loop spans 15 amino acids. Trimming took 2 bases from V and 6 from J; bases not matched to a gene: 5. The germline gives CDR1 LGHNA, CDR2 YSLEER.

This clonotype came up many times. This chain uses TRBV21-1 with TRBJ2-1; the D call TRBD2 from the table was never checked on the DNA. TRBV21-1 is marked as a pseudogene. The CDR3 is 14 amino acids. The CDR3 loop reads CASPGGLVTNEQFF. In DNA, the CDR3 is TGTGCCAGCCCCGGGGGACTAGTAACCAATGAGCAGTTCTTC.